The clone carrying this T cell receptor beta chain appeared many times. Its antigen is still unknown. A single record per CDR3 protein comes from TCRdb applying MiXCR to the 5' RACE reads. Of tens of thousands of distinct CDR3 sequences listed, approximately 7.7% are singletons. The CDR3 has 14 amino acids. Trimming took 2 bases from V and 5 from J, leaving 10 bases between them. CDR1 and CDR2 from the germline V gene are LGHNA and YNFKEQ. The data were taken from a study of T-cell memory formation after mild COVID-19. Study details: For the most part, TCR clusters were specific to one donor.

Regarding the study as a whole: Some SARS-CoV-2-responding clones were already detected in memory before infection.

The chain has TRBV4-2 and TRBJ2-1; D gene unclear. Sequencing was performed on PBMCs or a T cell subset sorted from them (not recorded which). The source is a man between 18 and 35 years old who had mild COVID-19 (a few samples of this study predate the infection). Cell type and time point are not known. CDR3 region: CASSQTQLNNEQFF. CDR3 sequence (DNA): TGTGCCAGCAGCCAAACCCAACTGAACAATGAGCAGTTCTTC.